The present entry profiles one TCR beta chain with its context. Its antigen is currently not known. It has no much larger one-base neighbor in the sample; base qualities were not kept. This entry belongs to a study of blood T cell repertoires in COVID-19 (dated by TCRdb to the early 2020s). Describing the broader study: Samples from collaborators originated in the United States, Italy and Spain and spanned both the acute and convalescent phases of COVID-19. A de-identified subject ID, COVID-19 status, age in years and sex were almost always included in the sample metadata. The samples were drawn from the first 160 participants of the ongoing ImmuneRACE study and from under 1,500 subjects provided by 6 global collaborators. The dataset comprised deeply sampled blood TCRbeta repertoires from subjects exposed to, actively infected with, or recovered from COVID-19. A freely available public database, intended as a resource for researchers studying the immune response to SARS-CoV-2, is where the repertoires were released. The material from the prospective study consisted of cDNA or gDNA derived from T cells, B-cell-depleted T cells, or PBMCs. HLA class I and class II types, where available, came from metadata supplied by the sample provider rather than from assay-based typing.

Broad study findings and their caveats: Clinical and demographic metadata were provided uncurated, with the amount varying by source and participant.

Including cysteine and phenylalanine, the CDR3 has 17 amino acids. Just CDR3 DNA is preserved here, 51 bases in frame from base 1. V is trimmed back by 4 bases and J by 6 bases, and the junction contains 11 bases that no gene match accounts for. CDR1 KGHDR and CDR2 SFDVKD were looked up in the germline V gene. Collaborating institutions collected whole blood in K2EDTA tubes following their own protocols. Collaborator samples were shipped for TCRbeta analysis as frozen whole blood, isolated PBMCs, or DNA extracted from either sample type. TCRbeta CDR3 regions were amplified from genomic DNA by means of the immunoSEQ Assay, a bias-controlled multiplex PCR. The study's own analysis went as follows. The number of nucleated cells in each sample was estimated by amplification of reference gene primers within the assay. To quantify the absolute abundance of each unique TCRbeta CDR3 rearrangement, sequence reads were collapsed and filtered. For each sample, productive Simpson clonality was calculated as the square root of Simpson's diversity index over productive rearrangements. The table was pulled from immuneACCESS by TCRdb, which kept in-frame rearrangements only. Such tables lose some clones; where checked, under half of the loss comes from unresolved V genes, and the rest has no known cause. D and trimming come from the DNA, and the V and J calls and clone size come from that table. Within this sample are 70,000 or so clones, with 80% of them counted one time only. The ten largest clones add up to 8% to 10% of the sample.

What was sequenced was peripheral blood. This receptor was taken from a human donor in a cohort sampled during active COVID-19. Recombination joined TRBV24-1 with TRBJ2-3; 11 central bases correspond to TRBD2. DNA sequence: TGTGCCACCAGTGACGAAACCCGGACTAGCGGGTTCGATACGCAGTATTTT. Translated, it gives CATSDETRTSGFDTQYF.